What follows are 28 T cell receptor beta chains derived from one specimen sequenced in a study of blood T cell repertoires in COVID-19. Clones were sequenced by immunoSEQ multiplex PCR, and TCRdb holds only the in-frame ones, with some missing. The sample records 440,000 or so clones, about nine tenths being singletons. Sequences were obtained from peripheral blood. These receptors all come from a woman aged 40 to 50 with COVID-19, enrolled during active disease.

This clone was seen only a few times. The V gene is TRBV4-1, the J gene TRBJ1-5; D might be TRBD1 (6 bases). Trimming took off 1 base at V and 8 bases at J, with 18 bases between the two ends. The CDR3 runs to 16 residues. Per the germline V gene, CDR1 is MGHRA and CDR2 is YSYEKL. The CDR3 loop reads CASSQVGGGANKPQHF. DNA of the CDR3: TGCGCCAGCAGCCAAGTGGGCGGGGGCGCGAATAAGCCCCAGCATTTT.

This clone appeared once. The chain employs TRBV30 and TRBJ1-2, with D perhaps matching TRBD1 (6 bases). Germline V lookup: CDR1 GTSNPN, CDR2 SVGIG (reference sequence). The CDR3 runs 14 residues. V shed 4 bases and J shed 0 bases, with 12 bases lying between them. The CDR3: CAWMGRGSNYGYTF. In DNA form, the CDR3 reads TGTGCCTGGATGGGGAGGGGGTCTAACTATGGCTACACCTTC.

Worth noting for this clone: The germline gene is not matched at one end of the junction; a read error may be the cause. The rearrangement joins TRBV6-2 or TRBV6-3 to TRBJ1-1, with D perhaps matching TRBD1 (6 bases). The germline CDR1 and CDR2 sequences are MNHEY and SVGEGT. The CDR3 covers 14 residues. The CDR3 nucleotides are TGTGCCAGCAGTTCCCTACAGGGATACACGGAAGCTTTCTTT. This encodes CASSSLQGYTEAFF.

This clone has a handful of counts. The rearrangement joins TRBV3-1 (or the pseudogene TRBV3-2) to TRBJ1-2, with TRBD1 matching over 11 bases. The CDR3 covers 14 residues. Germline-derived CDR1 and CDR2 are LGHDT and YNNKEL (reference sequence). V dropped 4 bases and J dropped 5; count of bases not matched to a gene: 3. CDR3 region: CASSLGQGAYGYTF. The CDR3 bases are TGTGCCAGCAGCCTAGGACAGGGGGCTTATGGCTACACCTTC.

This clone was seen a single time. The chain couples TRBV30 to TRBJ2-3, with D possibly being TRBD2 (6 bases). This CDR3 is 12 amino acids long. CDR1 is GTSNPN and CDR2 is SVGIG in the germline V gene (reference sequence). Deletions cut 0 bases from V and 11 bases from J, with 12 bases between. CDR3 region: CAWSVLWEVQYF. DNA of the CDR3: TGTGCCTGGAGTGTACTCTGGGAGGTGCAGTATTTT.

J is TRBJ2-7 and V is TRBV7-6, with 10 bases lining up with TRBD1. Germline CDR1 is SGHVS and CDR2 is FNYEAQ. After removal of 2 bases from V and 4 bases from J, the junction contained 2 bases not matched to a gene. The CDR3 consists of 14 residues. The CDR3 DNA follows: TGTGCCAGCAGCTTACGACAGGGGGCTTACGAGCAGTACTTC. Residues: CASSLRQGAYEQYF. The full variable domain, completed using reference TRBV7-6 and TRBJ2-7, is GAGVSQSPRYKVTKRGQDVALRCDPISGHVSLYWYRQALGQGPEFLTYFNYEAQQDKSGLPNDRFSAERPEGSISTLTIQRTEQRDSAMYRCASSLRQGAYEQYFGPGTRLTVT.

The V and J genes are TRBV4-3 and TRBJ2-3; tentative D call: TRBD1 (5 bases). Per the germline V gene, CDR1 is LGHNA and CDR2 is YSLEER. There are 15 residues in the CDR3. V dropped 0 bases and J dropped 0 bases, with 7 bases sitting between them. The CDR3 nucleotides are TGCGCCAGCAGCCAAGAAGGGGCAAGCACAGATACGCAGTATTTT. Encoded protein: CASSQEGASTDTQYF.

The J gene is TRBJ1-2, the V gene TRBV6-6; tentatively, D is TRBD1 (5 bases). Trimming removed 5 bases at V and 5 bases at J, with 27 bases between. The CDR3 is 18 residues long. Germline V lookup: CDR1 MNHNY, CDR2 SVGAGI (reference sequence). CDR3 sequence: CASSPTGGGKRRIYGYTF. CDR3 nucleotides: TGTGCCAGCAGTCCTACAGGCGGAGGGAAAAGGCGTATTTATGGCTACACCTTC.

This clone was picked up one time. The V call is TRBV29-1, the J call TRBJ1-1; the D gene is possibly TRBD1 (6 bases). Germline CDR1 is SQVTM and CDR2 is ANQGSEA. This CDR3 contains 11 residues. V lost 2 bases and J 9 bases, leaving 10 bases between the germline ends. CDR3 bases: TGCAGCGTTGAACAGGGGAGAAAAGCTTTCTTT. Translation: CSVEQGRKAFF. The full variable domain, with the rest looked up from reference TRBV29-1 and TRBJ1-1, is SAVISQKPSRDICQRGTSLTIQCQVDSQVTMMFWYRQQPGQSLTLIATANQGSEATYESGFVIDKFPISRPNLTFSTLTVSNMSPEDSSIYLCSVEQGRKAFFGQGTRLTVV.

V usage is TRBV11-3 and J usage is TRBJ2-2; D possibly corresponds to TRBD2 (5 bases). The CDR3 length is 14 residues. Germline V lookup: CDR1 SGHNT, CDR2 YENEEA. Trimming removed 8 bases from V and 0 bases from J, with 10 bases in between. The CDR3 DNA follows: TGTGCCAGCCAAAACGGGGCGAACACCGGGGAGCTGTTTTTT. Protein product: CASQNGANTGELFF.

The rearrangement uses TRBV6-6 and TRBJ2-5; 7 bases fit TRBD1. CDR3 size: 17 residues. Germline trimming cut 5 bases from V and 4 bases from J; bases unmatched to any gene: 16. Germline assignment: CDR1 MNHNY and CDR2 SVGAGI (reference sequence). The CDR3 region is CASSLGTATAVGETQYF. Here the CDR3 DNA reads TGTGCCAGCAGTCTCGGGACAGCCACCGCGGTAGGAGAGACCCAGTACTTC.

V usage is TRBV10-3 and J usage is TRBJ1-1; D call uncertain. Trimming took off 4 bases at V and 1 base at J, with 13 bases between the two ends. Germline values: CDR1 ENHRY, CDR2 SYGVKD. The CDR3 covers 15 residues. In DNA form, the CDR3 reads TGTGCCATCAGTGGGTCGCGGGAAGCGAACACTGAAGCTTTCTTT. Translating it yields CAISGSREANTEAFF.

This chain uses TRBV19 with TRBJ1-6; no reliable D call. Between the trimmed V and J ends, which lost 0 bases and 9 bases, there was a span of 9 bases. Germline V gene lookup returns CDR1 LNHDA and CDR2 SQIVND (reference sequence). This CDR3 has 14 amino acids. CDR3 region: CASSIDVTSSPLHF. CDR3 bases: TGTGCCAGTAGTATAGACGTAACATCTTCACCCCTCCACTTT. Complete variable domain (other parts from reference TRBV19 and TRBJ1-6): DGGITQSPKYLFRKEGQNVTLSCEQNLNHDAMYWYRQDPGQGLRLIYYSQIVNDFQKGDIAEGYSVSREKKESFPLTVTSAQKNPTAFYLCASSIDVTSSPLHFGNGTRLTVT.

The rearrangement links TRBV10-3 to TRBJ2-5; 9 nucleotides agree with TRBD1. The CDR3 extends over 15 amino acids. The germline V gene has CDR1 ENHRY and CDR2 SYGVKD. The V segment lost 6 bases and the J segment 5 bases; nucleotides outside the gene matches: 10. CDR3 amino acids: CAISQDRGRLETQYF. In DNA form, the CDR3 reads TGTGCCATCAGCCAGGACAGGGGCAGGTTGGAGACCCAGTACTTC.

A single count supports this clone. J is TRBJ1-5 and V is TRBV7-2; D may be TRBD1 (5 bases). Trimming stripped 3 bases from V and 7 bases from J, with 10 bases between. CDR3 length: 13 amino acids. Germline loops: CDR1 SGHTA, CDR2 FQGNSA. CDR3 loop: CASSLQGGQPQHF. The CDR3 nucleotides are TGTGCCAGCAGCTTGCAGGGTGGACAGCCCCAGCATTTT.

The chain joins TRBV24-1 to TRBJ2-7, with 8 nucleotides matching TRBD1. Trimming cost V 4 bases and J 6 bases; bases outside gene matches: 1. The CDR3 length is 12 residues. Germline lookup yields CDR1 KGHDR and CDR2 SFDVKD. The CDR3 loop is CATSDDRGEQYF. DNA for the CDR3: TGTGCCACCAGTGACGACAGGGGCGAGCAGTACTTC.

The chain is built from TRBV30 and TRBJ1-1; D ambiguous. The CDR3 is 13 residues long. V was clipped by 3 bases and J by 1 base, with 9 bases between them. Germline V lookup: CDR1 GTSNPN, CDR2 SVGIG (reference sequence). The CDR3 reads CAWRGAWNTEAFF. As DNA, the CDR3 is TGTGCCTGGAGGGGCGCCTGGAACACTGAAGCTTTCTTT.

The chain is built from TRBV12-5 and TRBJ2-7, with TRBD2 as a possible D gene (6 bases). Trimming stripped 1 base from V and 6 bases from J, with 10 bases between. The CDR3 covers 13 residues. The germline V gene encodes CDR1 LGHNT and CDR2 FRNRAP. The CDR3 region is CASGLGDFVEQYF. The CDR3 coding sequence is TGTGCTAGTGGTTTGGGGGACTTCGTCGAGCAGTACTTC.

To note about this clone: Mismatch with germline at one junction end may stem from a read error. The rearrangement uses TRBV7-7 and TRBJ2-2; D remains unclear. This CDR3 contains 18 residues. Germline V gene data show CDR1 as SSHAT and CDR2 as FNYEAQ (reference sequence). CDR3 sequence (DNA): TGTGCTAGCAGCTTTGCTATTAAGCAATCCGGGAACACCGGGGAGCTGTTTTTT. It is translated as CASSFAIKQSGNTGELFF.

This chain connects TRBV5-4 to TRBJ1-2, with D perhaps matching TRBD1 (6 bases). Trimming left V 1 base short and J 1 base short, with 20 bases between. The CDR3 extends over 18 amino acids. Germline values: CDR1 SGHNT, CDR2 YYREEE (reference sequence). The CDR3 reads CASSLTQGSSPLNYGYTF. CDR3 nucleotides: TGTGCCAGCAGCTTGACCCAGGGGTCCTCCCCGCTTAACTATGGCTACACCTTC.

This CDR3 reads CASTGGGGSPGTDTQYF. In DNA, the CDR3 is TGTGCCAGTACAGGAGGTGGCGGGAGTCCTGGCACAGATACGCAGTATTTT. The rearrangement uses TRBV19 and TRBJ2-3; the match to TRBD2 covers 7 bases. This CDR3 has 17 amino acids. The germline gives CDR1 LNHDA, CDR2 SQIVND (reference sequence). V lost 7 bases to trimming and J lost 1 base; unmatched junction nucleotides: 14.

The chain couples TRBV5-1 to TRBJ1-2; D is possibly TRBD1 (6 bases). The CDR3 loop spans 14 amino acids. V was pared by 0 bases and J by 7 bases, with 13 bases between. Germline V gives CDR1 SGHRS, CDR2 YFSETQ. The CDR3 spells CASSLATGSSGYTF. Written as DNA, the CDR3 is TGCGCCAGCAGCTTGGCCACAGGGTCCTCTGGCTACACCTTC.

V and J are TRBV18 and TRBJ1-5; no definite D call. Per the germline V gene, CDR1 is KGHSH and CDR2 is LQKENI. V dropped 1 base and J dropped 5 bases, with 12 bases sitting between them. The CDR3 has 15 amino acids. This chain's CDR3 is CASSPRIDSDQPQHF. The DNA for the CDR3 is TGTGCCAGCTCACCACGAATTGATTCAGATCAGCCCCAGCATTTT.

The chain couples TRBV27 to TRBJ1-5; 8 bases map to TRBD1. The CDR3 totals 17 residues. Germline CDR1 and CDR2: MNHEY and SMNVEV (reference sequence). After removal of 2 bases from V and 0 bases from J, the junction contained 6 bases not matched to a gene. The chain's CDR3 is CASSLTGRGPSNQPQHF. Written as DNA, the CDR3 is TGTGCCAGCAGTTTAACGGGCAGGGGGCCTAGCAATCAGCCCCAGCATTTT.

This rearrangement joins TRBV6-5 to TRBJ2-1, with D tentatively TRBD2 (6 bases). The CDR3 length is 15 residues. The germline CDR1 and CDR2 sequences are MNHEY and SVGAGI. Trimming removed 6 bases at V and 7 bases at J, with 19 bases between. CDR3 amino acids: CASSWGTLLGNEQFF. In nucleotides, the CDR3 is TGTGCCAGCAGCTGGGGGACTCTCCTAGGAAATGAGCAGTTCTTC.

The count of this clone is one. The rearrangement uses TRBV7-9 and TRBJ1-6, with D uncertain. The V gene's germline CDR1 is SEHNR and CDR2 FQNEAQ (reference sequence). CDR3 length: 12 amino acids. V lost 4 bases and J lost 7, with 5 bases in between. Here the CDR3 reads CASSSGNSPLHF. The CDR3, as DNA: TGTGCCAGCAGCTCCGGGAATTCACCCCTCCACTTT.

Written as DNA, the CDR3 is TGTGCCAGCAGCAAATCGCCCCGGCGAGGGTCCTCCTACGGTGGAGCTTTCTTT. Its translation is CASSKSPRRGSSYGGAFF. This rearrangement joins TRBV21-1 to TRBJ1-1. TRBV21-1 is a pseudogene locus. This CDR3 comprises 18 residues.

The V gene is TRBV27, the J gene TRBJ1-2; the match to TRBD1 covers 8 bases. CDR1 MNHEY and CDR2 SMNVEV come from the germline V gene (reference sequence). This CDR3 spans 15 amino acids. J was trimmed by 8 bases and V by 3 bases; bases with no gene match: 11. CDR3 nucleotides: TGTGCCAGCAGTTTCGCCCAGGGGGCTCTTCGAGGCTACACCTTC. Its translation is CASSFAQGALRGYTF.